These 27 T cell receptor beta chains were sequenced from one sample in a study of cytomegalovirus exposure and HLA in healthy donors. Primers included in the PCR were 60 Vbeta and 13 Jbeta primers. Data came from immunoSEQ multiplex PCR; TCRdb stores just in-frame clones and leaves some out. The sample records nearly 200,000 clones, about 77% being singletons. The specimen sequenced was PBMCs. The receptors stem from a woman aged 25-40 years in good health and CMV-seropositive.

The chain is built from TRBV19 and TRBJ2-7, with 10 positions matching TRBD2. With 0 bases clipped from V and 3 bases from J, the junction kept 8 bases outside the gene matches. Germline V CDR1 and CDR2: LNHDA, SQIVND (reference sequence). The CDR3 loop spans 17 amino acids. The CDR3 here is CASSIDGTSAANYEQYF. The CDR3 DNA follows: TGTGCCAGTAGTATAGATGGGACTAGCGCCGCCAACTACGAGCAGTACTTC.

This clone came up once. The chain is built from TRBV18 and TRBJ1-5, with a weak D call TRBD1 (6 bases). This CDR3 spans 16 amino acids. V was trimmed by 3 bases and J by 4 bases, leaving 16 bases between them. The germline V gene has CDR1 KGHSH and CDR2 LQKENI. CDR3: CASSPETGPRNQPQHF. Written as DNA, the CDR3 is TGTGCCAGCTCACCTGAGACAGGTCCTAGGAATCAGCCCCAGCATTTT.

The rearrangement uses TRBV15 and TRBJ1-2, with no clear D. Trimming shortened V by 2 bases and J by 4 bases, and 11 bases separated the two germline ends. Per the germline V gene, CDR1 is LNHNV and CDR2 is YYDKDF (reference sequence). This CDR3 is built from 14 residues. Written as DNA, the CDR3 is TGTGCCACCAGCAGACCCCCTACTAGCTATGGCTACACCTTC. Its protein product is CATSRPPTSYGYTF.

V gene TRBV28 combines with J gene TRBJ2-2; the match to TRBD2 covers 7 bases. Per germline, CDR1 MDHEN and CDR2 SYDVKM. V was pared by 7 bases and J by 1 base, with 6 bases of the junction left unmatched. The CDR3 length is 15 residues. The CDR3 coding sequence is TGTGCCAGCACCCATAGCGGGCTGAACACCGGGGAGCTGTTTTTT. This gives the protein CASTHSGLNTGELFF.

CDR3: CASSLMGRTRRSETQYF. In nucleotides, the CDR3 is TGTGCCAGCAGCTTAATGGGGAGGACCCGTAGGTCGGAGACCCAGTACTTC. The V and J genes are TRBV7-2 and TRBJ2-5, with a possible D match to TRBD2 (6 bases). The CDR3 extends over 17 amino acids. Germline loops: CDR1 SGHTA, CDR2 FQGNSA. V lost 2 bases and J lost 5, with 21 bases in between.

This sequence joins TRBV7-2 and TRBJ2-5; D gene ambiguous. In germline, CDR1 is SGHTA, CDR2 FQGNSA. CDR3 length: 14 amino acids. Trimming took off 5 bases at V and 4 bases at J, with 14 bases between the two ends. The CDR3, as DNA: TGTGCCAGCAGCGATTATGCGCAACGAGAGACCCAGTACTTC. It is translated as CASSDYAQRETQYF.

The V call is TRBV10-3, the J call TRBJ2-3, with 9 bases lining up with TRBD2. From germline, CDR1 is ENHRY and CDR2 SYGVKD. There are 17 residues in the CDR3. V lost 0 bases, J lost 4 bases, and 8 bases stayed unmatched. For the CDR3, the DNA is TGTGCCATCAGTGAGTCGAGGGGTAGCGGGAGTGCAGATACGCAGTATTTT. Its translation: CAISESRGSGSADTQYF.

The V and J genes are TRBV15 and TRBJ1-5; 10 nucleotides line up with TRBD1. After removal of 4 bases from V and 9 bases from J, the junction contained 9 bases not matched to a gene. This CDR3 is 15 amino acids long. Germline lookup yields CDR1 LNHNV and CDR2 YYDKDF (reference sequence). CDR3 protein: CATSKPGQGPRPQHF. CDR3 DNA sequence: TGTGCCACCAGCAAGCCGGGACAGGGGCCGCGGCCCCAGCATTTT.

The chain couples TRBV18 to TRBJ1-1; TRBD1 is a possible D gene (5 bases). The CDR3 has 13 residues. Germline values: CDR1 KGHSH, CDR2 LQKENI. Trimming took off 11 bases at V and 0 bases at J, with 13 bases between the two ends. This chain's CDR3 is CAGSGDLNTEAFF. The CDR3 DNA follows: TGTGCCGGATCCGGGGACTTGAACACTGAAGCTTTCTTT.

This chain links TRBV2 with TRBJ1-4, with a weak D call TRBD1 (6 bases). The germline V and J ends were trimmed by 2 bases and 8 bases, with 12 bases remaining between them. This CDR3 comprises 14 residues. Germline CDR1 reads SNHLY; CDR2 reads FYNNEI. Written as DNA, the CDR3 is TGTGCCAGCAGTGAACGAGGGGGTCGGGAAAAACTGTTTTTT. This codes for CASSERGGREKLFF.

This chain uses TRBV5-1 with TRBJ2-3; possible D gene TRBD1, 6 bases. This CDR3 contains 16 residues. Germline V gene data show CDR1 as SGHRS and CDR2 as YFSETQ. The ends were cut back, 0 bases at V and 5 bases at J, with 16 bases in the middle. The CDR3 nucleotides are TGCGCCAGCAGCTTGGCCCCTGGGGGCCAGGTAGATACGCAGTATTTT. This translates into CASSLAPGGQVDTQYF.

V gene TRBV5-6 combines with J gene TRBJ2-7; 9 bases are a match to TRBD1. The CDR3 is 15 residues long. Trimming cost V 4 bases and J 4 bases; bases outside gene matches: 9. From germline, CDR1 is SGHDT and CDR2 YYEEEE. The DNA for the CDR3 is TGTGCCAGCAGCCTTTCCGGGACAGGGAGTTACGAGCAGTACTTC. Translated: CASSLSGTGSYEQYF.

The chain couples TRBV25-1 to TRBJ2-7; a possible D gene is TRBD1 (7 bases). Germline CDR1 MGHDK, CDR2 SYGVNS. Trimming shortened V by 2 bases and J by 6 bases, and 11 bases separated the two germline ends. The CDR3 is made up of 13 amino acids. The chain's CDR3 is CASSEAGGREQYF. The CDR3 DNA sequence: TGTGCCAGCAGTGAAGCAGGGGGGCGCGAGCAGTACTTC.

The genes are TRBV5-1 and TRBJ2-2; no clear D. From germline, CDR1 is SGHRS and CDR2 YFSETQ. V lost 5 bases and J 2 bases, leaving 13 bases between the germline ends. The CDR3 totals 15 residues. CDR3 sequence reads: CASRSAAVNTGELFF. CDR3 DNA sequence: TGCGCCAGCAGGTCCGCCGCAGTCAACACCGGGGAGCTGTTTTTT. Based on the CDR3 plus reference TRBV5-1 and TRBJ2-2, the full variable domain is KAGVTQTPRYLIKTRGQQVTLSCSPISGHRSVSWYQQTPGQGLQFLFEYFSETQRNKGNFPGRFSGRQFSNSRSEMNVSTLELGDSALYLCASRSAAVNTGELFFGEGSRLTVL.

This rearrangement joins TRBV10-2 to TRBJ2-1; 11 bases align to TRBD2. Trimming cost V 5 bases and J 14 bases; bases outside gene matches: 5. Germline CDR1 WSHSY, CDR2 SAAADI. CDR3 length: 12 residues. CDR3 protein: CASSLPGLAEFF. The CDR3 DNA reads as TGCGCCAGCAGTCTTCCGGGACTAGCGGAGTTCTTC.

This clone was seen once. V and J are TRBV10-3 and TRBJ1-1; 7 nucleotides agree with TRBD1. J lost 5 bases, V lost 5 bases, and 5 bases had no gene match. CDR1 is ENHRY, CDR2 SYGVKD, per germline. The CDR3 extends over 13 amino acids. CDR3 loop: CAISFDRATEAFF. The CDR3 DNA sequence: TGTGCCATCAGTTTCGACAGGGCGACTGAAGCTTTCTTT.

The chain combines TRBV5-6 with TRBJ1-5; TRBD1 agrees at 9 bases. The CDR3 is 14 amino acids. After removal of 0 bases from V and 9 bases from J, the junction contained 4 bases not matched to a gene. The germline V gene encodes CDR1 SGHDT and CDR2 YYEEEE. CDR3 protein: CASSLGDRERPQHF. In DNA, the CDR3 is TGTGCCAGCAGCTTGGGGGACAGGGAGCGGCCCCAGCATTTT.

The CDR3 is CASSPDRVGEKLFF. CDR3 bases: TGCGCCAGCAGCCCCGACAGGGTCGGCGAAAAACTGTTTTTT. This chain uses TRBV5-1 with TRBJ1-4; 7 bases fit TRBD1. Germline CDR1 SGHRS, CDR2 YFSETQ. V was clipped by 4 bases and J by 8 bases; unmatched bases: 8. This CDR3 region has 14 residues.

The chain couples TRBV5-8 to TRBJ2-3, with 7 bases identical to TRBD2. Germline loops: CDR1 SGHTS, CDR2 YDEGEE. The trim removed 6 bases at V and 4 bases at J, leaving 11 bases unmatched. The CDR3 sequence is 15 residues long. The DNA for the CDR3 is TGTGCCAGCACTCGGGGGGAACAAAGGGCAGATACGCAGTATTTT. This encodes CASTRGEQRADTQYF.

V is TRBV4-3 and J is TRBJ2-2, with 9 nucleotides matching TRBD2. J gave up 7 bases and V 5 bases, and 5 bases lay outside the gene matches. The germline V gene encodes CDR1 LGHNA and CDR2 YSLEER. The CDR3 loop spans 14 amino acids. In DNA, the CDR3 is TGCGCCAGCAGCTGGCGGGGGGGCATCGGGGAGCTGTTTTTT. It translates to CASSWRGGIGELFF.

V is TRBV5-1 and J is TRBJ2-3; D is perhaps TRBD2 (5 bases). V lost 0 bases, J lost 6 bases, and 14 bases lay in between. The germline V gene encodes CDR1 SGHRS and CDR2 YFSETQ. This CDR3 is 15 amino acids long. The chain's CDR3 is CASSLDGSRIDTQYF. The CDR3 DNA sequence: TGCGCCAGCAGCTTGGATGGGAGTAGAATTGATACGCAGTATTTT.

This sequence joins TRBV5-1 and TRBJ2-5, with D possibly matching TRBD1 (5 bases). This CDR3 spans 12 amino acids. Germline V gene lookup returns CDR1 SGHRS and CDR2 YFSETQ. The ends were cut back, 2 bases at V and 5 bases at J, with 7 bases in the middle. The CDR3 loop reads CASSLPGETQYF. CDR3 nucleotides: TGCGCCAGCAGCTTACCAGGGGAGACCCAGTACTTC.

The J gene is TRBJ2-7, the V gene TRBV7-2, with 9 bases fitting TRBD2. The germline V gene encodes CDR1 SGHTA and CDR2 FQGNSA. Unmatched junction bases numbered 4, after V lost 5 bases and J lost 2 bases. This CDR3 comprises 14 residues. The CDR3 sequence is CASSVLAGPYEQYF. The CDR3 DNA follows: TGTGCCAGCAGCGTACTAGCGGGTCCCTACGAGCAGTACTTC.

This chain links TRBV4-3 with TRBJ2-3, with D possibly TRBD2 on 6 matching bases. The germline V gene encodes CDR1 LGHNA and CDR2 YSLEER. The CDR3 sequence is 15 residues long. V was clipped by 1 base and J by 6 bases, with 14 bases between them. The CDR3 DNA reads as TGCGCCAGCAGCCAAGTCGCGGGATACATCGATACGCAGTATTTT. Protein product: CASSQVAGYIDTQYF.

This chain connects TRBV28 to TRBJ2-2, with 10 bases that match TRBD1. The CDR3 runs to 16 residues. The ends lost 5 bases at V and 5 bases at J; junction bases unmatched: 8. The V gene's germline CDR1 is MDHEN and CDR2 SYDVKM. CDR3 coding DNA: TGTGCCAGCAGTCGACCGGGACAGGGGAAGACCGGGGAGCTGTTTTTT. Translation: CASSRPGQGKTGELFF.

The chain has TRBV29-1 and TRBJ2-5; 11 positions match TRBD2. Germline-derived CDR1 and CDR2 are SQVTM and ANQGSEA. Losses at the gene ends were 4 bases for V and 5 bases for J; bases not matched to a gene: 12. The CDR3 has 16 residues. CDR3 protein: CSVGGGASGRLETQYF. The CDR3 nucleotides read TGCAGCGTTGGTGGAGGAGCTAGCGGGAGGTTGGAGACCCAGTACTTC.

The chain carries TRBV7-2 and TRBJ1-2, with TRBD1 matching 9 bases. The CDR3 runs 15 residues. V was clipped by 3 bases and J by 2 bases; unmatched bases: 4. Germline values: CDR1 SGHTA, CDR2 FQGNSA. Here the CDR3 reads CASSFPDRGNYGYTF. The CDR3 bases are TGTGCCAGCAGCTTCCCGGACAGGGGCAACTATGGCTACACCTTC.